Below, 27 T cell receptor beta chains from the same sample are listed, as sequenced in a study of T cells in women clearing cervical HPV infection. Profiled with immunoSEQ multiplex PCR; TCRdb holds only in-frame clones, not every one. This sample contains under 30,000 clones. The sample was blood buffy coat. The source of these receptors is a woman between 18 and 70 years old with a cervical HPV16 infection that either progressed to CIN3+ or cleared (not recorded which).

To note about this clone: The read ends 3 residues shy of where the CDR3 ends; the end is completed using the germline J gene. The chain links TRBV30 to TRBJ2-6; D unclear. CDR3 length: 19 amino acids. Germline lookup yields CDR1 GTSNPN and CDR2 SVGIG (reference sequence). Trimming pared 0 bases from V and 0 bases from J, leaving 18 bases between. The part of the CDR3 DNA that was read is TGTGCCTGGAGTGTAGCTCATGTCCAATACCTCTCTGGGGCCAACGTC. It yields the protein CAWSVAHVQYLSGANV. The CDR3 reads in full as CAWSVAHVQYLSGANVLTF. Filled out from reference TRBV30 and TRBJ2-6, the complete variable domain reads SQTIHQWPATLVQPVGSPLSLECTVEGTSNPNLYWYRQAAGRGLQLLFYSVGIGQISSEVPQNLSASRPQDRQFILSSKKLLLSDSGFYLCAWSVAHVQYLSGANVLTFGAGSRLTVL.

A word on this clone: Sequencing ends 3 residues short of the CDR3 end; the germline J gene provides the rest. The chain is built from TRBV2 and TRBJ1-2; 9 nucleotides line up with TRBD1. Trimming cost V 1 base and J 4 bases; bases outside gene matches: 4. Per germline, CDR1 SNHLY and CDR2 FYNNEI. The CDR3 totals 15 residues. The covered CDR3 bases are TGTGCCAGCAGTGAAGGACAGGGGGGAGTCTATGGC. Amino acid sequence: CASSEGQGGVYG. The whole CDR3 sequence is CASSEGQGGVYGYTF.

On this clone itself: The read terminates 3 residues before the CDR3 end, so the remaining end is supplied by the germline J gene. V gene TRBV7-2 combines with J gene TRBJ1-5; D is possibly TRBD1 (5 bases). This CDR3 is 14 amino acids long. The germline CDR1 and CDR2 sequences are SGHTA and FQGNSA. V was trimmed by 2 bases and J by 1 base, leaving 6 bases between them. CDR3 bases read: TGTGCCAGCAGCTTAAGACAGAGCAATCAGCCC. Its translation: CASSLRQSNQP. The CDR3 in full is CASSLRQSNQPQHF.

To note about this clone: Sequencing ends 3 residues short of the CDR3 end; the germline J gene provides the rest. The chain is built from TRBV5-4 and TRBJ2-5; TRBD2 agrees at 11 bases. CDR3 size: 15 residues. After removal of 4 bases from V and 5 bases from J, the junction contained 7 bases not matched to a gene. Looked up from germline, CDR1 is SGHNT and CDR2 is YYREEE (reference sequence). The covered CDR3 bases are TGTGCCAGCAGCCCCGGGACTAGCGGTGGGGAGACC. Protein product: CASSPGTSGGET. The complete CDR3 protein is CASSPGTSGGETQYF.

Regarding this clone: A junction boundary mismatches the germline segment, possibly from a read error. The read is 3 residues too short to cover the CDR3 end, so that end is filled in from the germline J gene. The V call is TRBV10-2, the J call TRBJ2-3; TRBD2 agrees at 13 bases. Germline-derived CDR1 and CDR2 are WSHSY and SAAADI. The CDR3 sequence is 16 residues long. The CDR3 protein is CAGRMGLAGSTDTQYF. The sequenced CDR3 bases are TGCGCCGGCAGGATGGGACTAGCGGGAAGCACAGATACG.

With respect to this clone: The read halts 3 residues ahead of the CDR3 end, with the missing end drawn from the germline J gene. The chain couples TRBV10-2 to TRBJ1-1; D is possibly TRBD1 (6 bases). V lost 6 bases, J lost 4 bases, and 15 bases lay in between. Germline-derived CDR1 and CDR2 are WSHSY and SAAADI. This CDR3 is built from 14 residues. This chain's CDR3 is CASRDRRKATEAFF. The sequenced part of the CDR3 DNA is TGCGCCAGCAGAGACAGGAGAAAGGCCACTGAA.

In the case of this clone: The CDR3 extends 3 residues past the end of the read, so its final part is completed from the germline J gene. This chain connects TRBV30 to TRBJ1-2; D is possibly TRBD1 (5 bases). The CDR3 runs 14 residues. V was clipped by 5 bases and J by 4 bases, with 17 bases between them. In germline, CDR1 is GTSNPN, CDR2 SVGIG (reference sequence). The CDR3 protein is CAWAPQGRVYGYTF. The CDR3 DNA, read in part, is TGTGCCTGGGCCCCCCAGGGTCGGGTCTATGGC. The variable domain in full, completed from reference TRBV30 and TRBJ1-2, reads SQTIHQWPATLVQPVGSPLSLECTVEGTSNPNLYWYRQAAGRGLQLLFYSVGIGQISSEVPQNLSASRPQDRQFILSSKKLLLSDSGFYLCAWAPQGRVYGYTFGSGTRLTVV.

With respect to this clone: The CDR3 end lies 3 residues beyond the end of the read and is filled in from the germline J gene. This rearrangement joins TRBV9 to TRBJ2-3, with 7 bases identical to TRBD1. Trimming at V came to 0 bases and at J to 0 bases, leaving 7 bases not matched to a gene. Germline CDR1 is SGDLS and CDR2 is YYNGEE. This CDR3 contains 17 residues. CDR3 residues: CASSVGGFRGSTDTQYF. CDR3 bases read: TGTGCCAGCAGCGTAGGCGGATTCAGGGGGAGCACAGATACG.

About this clone itself: The CDR3 goes on 3 residues after the read ends, and that part is filled in from the germline J gene. The V call is TRBV5-1, the J call TRBJ2-7, with 8 positions matching TRBD1. Trimming took 5 bases from V and 3 from J; bases not matched to a gene: 7. CDR3 length: 14 residues. Germline V gene lookup returns CDR1 SGHRS and CDR2 YFSETQ. Partial CDR3 DNA: TGCGCCAGCAGTAGCCAGGGGGCATACTACGAG. As protein: CASSSQGAYYE. The CDR3 in its entirety is CASSSQGAYYEQYF.

As concerns this clone: Coverage ceases 3 residues before the CDR3 finishes, and the germline J gene fills in the end. The V and J genes are TRBV12-3 or TRBV12-4 and TRBJ1-2; no firm D call. The CDR3 contains 14 residues. Trimming removed 10 bases from V and 2 bases from J, with 17 bases in between. CDR3 bases read: TGTGCCACCACAGTTTATCCGGGGAACTATGGC. It yields the protein CATTVYPGNYG. The whole CDR3 sequence reads CATTVYPGNYGYTF.

A word on this clone: Read coverage stops 3 residues before the CDR3 terminus; the germline J gene supplies the remainder. The chain has TRBV4-2 and TRBJ2-5; a weak D match, TRBD2 (6 bases). From germline, CDR1 is LGHNA and CDR2 YNFKEQ. The CDR3 is 16 residues long. Trimming cost V 1 base and J 6 bases, with 18 bases left between them. The CDR3 loop reads CASSQGGVGIRKTQYF. CDR3 DNA (partial): TGTGCCAGCAGCCAAGGGGGGGTCGGGATTCGAAAGACC.

The part of the CDR3 DNA that was read is TGCGCCAGCAGCCAACCCGACAGGGGAACGAACACCGGGGAG. It specifies CASSQPDRGTNTGE. The CDR3 in its entirety is CASSQPDRGTNTGELFF. This chain joins TRBV4-1 and TRBJ2-2; 8 bases map to TRBD1. The CDR3 end lies 3 residues beyond the end of the read and is filled in from the germline J gene. Germline values: CDR1 MGHRA, CDR2 YSYEKL. The V segment lost 2 bases and the J segment 0 bases; nucleotides outside the gene matches: 5. This CDR3 is built from 17 residues.

The CDR3 is CASSDGQFNYGYTF. The covered CDR3 bases are TGTGCCAGCAGTGATGGACAGTTTAACTATGGC. The rearrangement uses TRBV2 and TRBJ1-2; possibly TRBD1 for D (6 bases). The CDR3 end lies 3 residues beyond the end of the read and is filled in from the germline J gene. CDR3 length equals 14 residues. Germline-derived CDR1 and CDR2 are SNHLY and FYNNEI. The germline V and J ends were trimmed by 3 bases and 1 base, with 9 bases remaining between them.

As regards this clone: The DNA ends 3 residues before the CDR3 does, and the rest of the CDR3 is filled in from the germline J gene. The J gene is TRBJ1-1, the V gene TRBV18; D possibly corresponds to TRBD1 (6 bases). V was clipped by 6 bases and J by 4 bases, with 24 bases between them. This CDR3 has 17 amino acids. Germline V gene data show CDR1 as KGHSH and CDR2 as LQKENI. CDR3 sequence reads: CASSEGTTGRGGTEAFF. CDR3 DNA (partial): TGTGCCAGCTCCGAAGGGACAACCGGACGTGGGGGCACTGAA. Drawing the rest from reference TRBV18 and TRBJ1-1, the complete variable domain is NAGVMQNPRHLVRRRGQEARLRCSPMKGHSHVYWYRQLPEEGLKFMVYLQKENIIDESGMPKERFSAEFPKEGPSILRIQQVVRGDSAAYFCASSEGTTGRGGTEAFFGQGTRLTVV.

As for this clone: The read ends 3 residues early relative to the CDR3; the germline J gene fills the gap. This chain connects TRBV7-6 to TRBJ2-2, with D possibly matching TRBD1 (5 bases). V was shortened by 4 bases and J by 5 bases, with 8 bases between the two germline ends. CDR1 is SGHVS, CDR2 FNYEAQ, per germline. The CDR3 has 13 amino acids. CDR3 DNA (partial): TGTGCCAGCAGCTCCAGGGTTACCGGGGAG. Translation: CASSSRVTGE. The whole CDR3 reads CASSSRVTGELFF.

In regard to this clone: Sequencing ends 3 residues short of the CDR3 end; the germline J gene provides the rest. The chain employs TRBV7-2 and TRBJ1-1, with TRBD1 identical over 8 bases. The trim removed 5 bases at V and 7 bases at J, leaving 3 bases unmatched. The germline V gene has CDR1 SGHTA and CDR2 FQGNSA. This CDR3 region has 12 residues. The CDR3 reads CASSVQGVEAFF. The covered CDR3 bases are TGTGCCAGCAGCGTACAGGGGGTTGAA.

For this clone: The read stops 3 residues short of the end of the CDR3; the missing end is completed from the germline J gene. Other nucleotide sequences in the sample specify the same CDR3. This chain connects TRBV18 to TRBJ2-1, with D unclear. V was pared by 5 bases and J by 6 bases, with 11 bases between. Germline lookup yields CDR1 KGHSH and CDR2 LQKENI. The CDR3 is made up of 13 amino acids. The CDR3 protein is CASSVQGSNEQFF. The sequenced part of the CDR3 DNA is TGTGCCAGCTCAGTACAAGGTTCCAATGAG.

As to this clone: The read finishes 3 residues shy of the CDR3 end, and the germline J gene is used to complete it. The rearrangement links TRBV7-9 to TRBJ2-1, with 10 bases fitting TRBD2. Germline lookup yields CDR1 SEHNR and CDR2 FQNEAQ (reference sequence). The CDR3 has 14 residues. V shed 8 bases, J shed 4 bases, and the junction held 5 bases outside the gene matches. CDR3 sequence: CASQGTSEYNEQFF. Incomplete CDR3 DNA: TGTGCCAGCCAGGGGACTAGCGAATACAATGAG.

A note on this clone: An end of the junction differs from the germline gene, which may be a read error. The sequence runs out 3 residues before the end of the CDR3; the remainder is reconstructed from the germline J gene. The V and J genes are TRBV20-1 and TRBJ1-2; D unclear. The length of the CDR3 is 13 residues. Germline-derived CDR1 and CDR2 are DFQATT and SNEGSKA (reference sequence). CDR3: CSARENTNYGYTF. CDR3 DNA, as far as it was read: TGCAGTGCCAGAGAAAACACTAACTATGGC.

Turning to this clone: The read comes to an end 3 residues before the CDR3 does, leaving the germline J gene to fill in the end. The chain carries TRBV5-1 and TRBJ2-1; tentatively, D is TRBD1 (5 bases). V gave up 2 bases and J gave up 8 bases, with 23 bases separating them. Germline V lookup: CDR1 SGHRS, CDR2 YFSETQ. The CDR3 has 17 amino acids. The sequenced CDR3 bases are TGCGCCAGCAGCTTACCTCTCGAGCAGGGCAATTTTGATGAG. This encodes CASSLPLEQGNFDE. The full CDR3 sequence reads CASSLPLEQGNFDEQFF.

As regards this clone: The read ends 3 residues before the CDR3 terminus; that terminus is restored from the germline J gene. The V and J genes are TRBV7-2 and TRBJ1-1, with D possibly being TRBD1 (5 bases). With 5 bases removed from V and 5 bases from J, the gap between germline ends came to 18 bases. This CDR3 contains 15 residues. Germline values: CDR1 SGHTA, CDR2 FQGNSA. CDR3 protein: CASSRPPGLGTEAFF. CDR3 bases read: TGTGCCAGCAGCCGACCCCCAGGGCTGGGGACTGAA. The complete variable domain, with remaining parts taken from reference TRBV7-2 and TRBJ1-1, reads GAGVSQSPSNKVTEKGKDVELRCDPISGHTALYWYRQSLGQGLEFLIYFQGNSAPDKSGLPSDRFSAERTGGSVSTLTIQRTQQEDSAVYLCASSRPPGLGTEAFFGQGTRLTVV.

Worth noting for this clone: The sequenced fragment ends 3 residues before the CDR3 boundary, so the rest is inferred from the germline J gene. The rearrangement uses TRBV19 and TRBJ1-5, with 9 positions matching TRBD1. V shed 5 bases, J shed 1 base, and the junction held 3 bases outside the gene matches. Germline CDR1 LNHDA, CDR2 SQIVND (reference sequence). This CDR3 spans 15 amino acids. The chain's CDR3 is CASSPGTGSNQPQHF. Partial CDR3 DNA: TGTGCCAGTAGTCCCGGGACAGGGAGCAATCAGCCC.

Note on this clone: From the germline J gene comes the end of the CDR3, since the read stops 3 residues before it. This rearrangement joins TRBV5-6 to TRBJ2-3, with 7 bases matching TRBD1. V dropped 0 bases and J dropped 4; count of bases not matched to a gene: 2. The CDR3 spans 14 residues. Germline CDR1 SGHDT, CDR2 YYEEEE. The CDR3 bases that were read are TGTGCCAGCAGCTTGGTACAGGGGTCAGATACG. It encodes CASSLVQGSDT. In full, the CDR3 reads CASSLVQGSDTQYF.

Points on this clone: The read is 3 residues too short to cover the CDR3 end, so that end is filled in from the germline J gene. The chain employs TRBV20-1 and TRBJ1-1, with 9 bases aligning to TRBD1. Germline CDR1 DFQATT, CDR2 SNEGSKA (reference sequence). CDR3 length: 11 amino acids. The DNA read from the CDR3 is TGCAGTGCTGAACAGGGGGCGAGG. Amino acid sequence: CSAEQGAR. The complete CDR3 reads CSAEQGARAFF.

About this clone: The read ends 3 residues before the CDR3 terminus; that terminus is restored from the germline J gene. The chain is built from TRBV7-2 and TRBJ1-1; perhaps TRBD1 as D (5 bases). CDR1 and CDR2 (germline): SGHTA, FQGNSA. The CDR3 length is 14 residues. Trimming shortened V by 3 bases and J by 4 bases, and 12 bases separated the two germline ends. The CDR3 loop is CASSFSRGGTEAFF. Partial CDR3 DNA: TGTGCCAGCAGCTTCAGTAGGGGAGGCACTGAA.

In the case of this clone: Coverage ceases 3 residues before the CDR3 finishes, and the germline J gene fills in the end. The rearrangement joins TRBV19 to TRBJ2-2, with D tentatively TRBD2 (5 bases). Germline lookup yields CDR1 LNHDA and CDR2 SQIVND (reference sequence). There are 17 residues in the CDR3. V gave up 5 bases and J gave up 6 bases, with 22 bases separating them. Incomplete CDR3 DNA: TGTGCCAGTAGTTTGAGCGGCGGATGGATGAGGGCCGGGGAG. As protein: CASSLSGGWMRAGE. The whole CDR3 is CASSLSGGWMRAGELFF. The entire variable domain, with the rest obtained from reference TRBV19 and TRBJ2-2, is as follows: DGGITQSPKYLFRKEGQNVTLSCEQNLNHDAMYWYRQDPGQGLRLIYYSQIVNDFQKGDIAEGYSVSREKKESFPLTVTSAQKNPTAFYLCASSLSGGWMRAGELFFGEGSRLTVL.

For this clone: The read is 3 residues too short to cover the CDR3 end, so that end is filled in from the germline J gene. This rearrangement joins TRBV5-1 to TRBJ2-1; TRBD2 aligns across 9 bases. The V gene end was trimmed by 6 bases and the J gene end by 9 bases; junction bases not matched to a gene: 4. This CDR3 is 12 amino acids long. In germline, CDR1 is SGHRS, CDR2 YFSETQ. The covered CDR3 bases are TGCGCCAGCACGCGGGGGGGACTTGAG. Amino acids: CASTRGGLE. The complete CDR3 reads CASTRGGLEQFF.